This section outlines one TCR beta chain sequence together with its context. Its target is not known. This record comes from a study of cytotoxic CD8 clonotypes in ibrutinib-treated CLL. Overall study: Response material was collected after a median approximately 11 months of treatment, range 6 to 36. Study-wide points: Clonality went up at ibrutinib response and then declined back toward baseline at progression.

The CDR3 has 14 amino acids. Germline loops: CDR1 SGDLS, CDR2 YYNGEE. The ends were cut back, 2 bases at V and 1 base at J, with 9 bases in the middle. Libraries were prepared by immunoSEQ multiplex PCR; TCRdb keeps only in-frame clonotypes and omits some of them. The table lists roughly 250,000 clones, 60% to 75% of them singletons, with approximately 15% in the top ten. The sequenced sample was PBMCs, obtained after 24 months of ibrutinib treatment. This TCR came from a human donor with chronic lymphocytic leukemia. This rearrangement joins TRBV9 to TRBJ1-1; D is possibly TRBD1 (5 bases). The CDR3 nucleotides are TGTGCCAGCAGCGTGACAGCGTCGAACACTGAAGCTTTCTTT. This translates into CASSVTASNTEAFF.